This T cell receptor (beta chain) is from a study of blood T cells in healthy people across ages. Overall study results and limits: Using unsorted PBMCs precluded a conclusive naive versus antigen-experienced comparison.

Of note for this clonotype: The antigen remains undetermined.

Combining a sample-barcoded 5' primer with a J-beta primer mix, a second PCR ran for about 7 to 12 cycles. TCRdb reprocessed the 5' RACE reads with MiXCR, giving one entry per CDR3 protein. The repertoire holds around 620,000 distinct CDR3 sequences, with 25% to 30% as singletons. The length of the CDR3 is 17 residues. Trimming removed 4 bases from V and 0 bases from J; junction bases left unmatched: 6. Germline V gene lookup returns CDR1 DFQATT and CDR2 SNEGSKA (reference sequence). The clonotype comes from an older woman in good health. The sequenced sample consisted of blood. The chain carries TRBV20-1 and TRBJ2-1; 13 nucleotides line up with TRBD2. CDR3 sequence (DNA): TGCAGTGCTATCGGACTAGCGGGGGCCCACTCCTACAATGAGCAGTTCTTC. Its translation is CSAIGLAGAHSYNEQFF.